This T cell receptor beta chain was sequenced for a study of beta chain features in type 1 diabetes. About the study: Patients shared similar age, gender and cell yields with healthy donors.

V lost 1 base, J lost 14 bases, and 8 bases lay in between. Germline values: CDR1 LGHNA, CDR2 YSLEER. The CDR3 consists of 11 residues. Expressed TCRB transcripts were sequenced, since all the RNA that had been isolated was reverse transcribed. About 3.7 million reads on average were seen across naive, central memory and regulatory T cell samples. The protocol was immunoSEQ multiplex PCR, while the TCRdb copy is restricted to in-frame clones and leaves out a portion. The sample contains approximately 150,000 clones, 9% to 10% of which appear only once. The V and J genes are TRBV4-3 and TRBJ1-4; D gene unclear. Material: central memory CD4+ T cells from blood. This receptor was obtained from a woman younger than 30 in good health. The chain's CDR3 is CASSQGLRLFF. In DNA form, the CDR3 reads TGCGCCAGCAGCCAAGGGTTGAGGCTGTTTTTT.